Below are 21 T cell receptor beta chains sequenced from a single sample in a study of T-cell memory formation after mild COVID-19. MiXCR was run by TCRdb on the 5' RACE reads, yielding one entry per CDR3 protein. The data hold hundreds of thousands of distinct CDR3 sequences, with 24% observed a single time. Sequences were obtained from PBMCs or a T cell subset sorted from them (not recorded which). The receptors here all came from an adult woman who had mild COVID-19 (a few samples of this study predate the infection). Cell type and time point are not known.

This clonotype turned up a few times. The chain joins TRBV7-9 to TRBJ2-7; no firm D call. Trimming stripped 2 bases from V and 2 bases from J, with 10 bases between. This CDR3 is built from 14 residues. CDR1 is SEHNR, CDR2 FQNEAQ, per germline (reference sequence). The CDR3 sequence: CASSLIGQTYEQYF. The CDR3 DNA is TGTGCCAGCAGCTTAATCGGCCAGACCTACGAGCAGTACTTC.

This clonotype appeared a few times. The genes are TRBV5-1 and TRBJ2-1; D tentatively fits TRBD1 or TRBD2 (5 bases each). This CDR3 is 17 amino acids long. Trimming pared 0 bases from V and 3 bases from J, leaving 16 bases between. Germline lookup yields CDR1 SGHRS and CDR2 YFSETQ. The CDR3 loop reads CASSLGQGVPNYNEQFF. CDR3 DNA: TGCGCCAGCAGCTTGGGGCAGGGAGTTCCGAACTACAATGAGCAGTTCTTC.

CDR3 nucleotides: TGTGCCTGGAGTGAGGAGGCGTCCGAGCAGTTCTTC. It encodes CAWSEEASEQFF. The chain combines TRBV30 with TRBJ2-1; possible D gene TRBD2, 5 bases. In germline, CDR1 is GTSNPN, CDR2 SVGIG (reference sequence). The V end lost 1 base, the J end lost 10 bases, and 11 bases lay between the germline ends. CDR3 length equals 12 residues.

The chain joins TRBV5-1 to TRBJ2-7, with D unresolved. This CDR3 is built from 16 residues. V shed 0 bases and J shed 0 bases, with 13 bases lying between them. CDR1 SGHRS and CDR2 YFSETQ come from the germline V gene. The CDR3 DNA follows: TGCGCCAGCAGCTTGGCCGGTTCGGGCAGCTCCTACGAGCAGTACTTC. Its protein is CASSLAGSGSSYEQYF.

This clonotype showed up just a few times. The chain uses TRBV4-2 and TRBJ2-5; TRBD2 aligns across 11 bases. CDR3 length: 14 residues. CDR1 LGHNA and CDR2 YNFKEQ come from the germline V gene. The J segment lost 4 bases and the V segment lost 8 bases, leaving 6 bases of the junction unmatched. The CDR3 nucleotides are TGTGCCAGCGGTTCCGGACTAGCGGGAGAGACCCAGTACTTC. Protein: CASGSGLAGETQYF.

This clonotype was detected many times. This chain links TRBV7-8 with TRBJ2-3; D is perhaps TRBD2 (6 bases). The germline CDR1 and CDR2 sequences are SGHVS and FQNEAQ. The CDR3 loop spans 15 amino acids. Deletions cut 4 bases from V and 1 base from J, with 12 bases between. CDR3 nucleotide sequence: TGTGCCAGCAGCTCCATGGGGGGAGGCACAGATACGCAGTATTTT. Protein: CASSSMGGGTDTQYF.

V is TRBV7-2 and J is TRBJ1-2; the D gene is possibly TRBD1 (5 bases). V was pared by 3 bases and J by 3 bases, with 14 bases between. This CDR3 has 15 amino acids. CDR1 and CDR2 (germline): SGHTA, FQGNSA. CDR3 protein: CASSLARVSDYGYTF. The DNA for the CDR3 is TGTGCCAGCAGCTTGGCCAGGGTTAGCGACTATGGCTACACCTTC.

The rearrangement links TRBV6-1 to TRBJ2-7, with a tentative D call TRBD1 (6 bases). This CDR3 comprises 16 residues. Germline V gene data show CDR1 as MNHNS and CDR2 as SASEGT. The V end was cut by 5 bases, the J end by 7 bases, with 24 bases between. The CDR3 here is CASSPRLQGSGREQYF. The CDR3 nucleotides are TGTGCCAGCAGTCCGCGTTTACAGGGTTCGGGCAGGGAGCAGTACTTC.

V gene TRBV29-1 combines with J gene TRBJ1-2; D possibly corresponds to TRBD1 (5 bases). Deletions cut 2 bases from V and 0 bases from J, with 10 bases between. The V gene's germline CDR1 is SQVTM and CDR2 ANQGSEA. The CDR3 is 14 residues long. The CDR3 reads CSVEPGQANYGYTF. CDR3 nucleotide sequence: TGCAGCGTTGAACCGGGGCAGGCTAACTATGGCTACACCTTC.

This clonotype was counted once. The chain recombines TRBV4-2 with TRBJ1-4; D perhaps matches TRBD1 (5 bases). V was clipped by 3 bases and J by 4 bases, with 15 bases between them. Germline V gives CDR1 LGHNA, CDR2 YNFKEQ. This CDR3 region has 16 residues. CDR3 in amino acids: CASSQAPGTGNEKLFF. The CDR3 DNA is TGTGCCAGCAGCCAGGCCCCCGGGACGGGTAATGAAAAACTGTTTTTT.

The chain has TRBV18 and TRBJ2-1; D is perhaps TRBD1 or TRBD2 (5 bases each). This CDR3 is built from 14 residues. The germline V gene encodes CDR1 KGHSH and CDR2 LQKENI. Trimming shortened V by 2 bases and J by 6 bases, and 11 bases separated the two germline ends. The CDR3 is CASSPAGTLNEQFF. The CDR3 nucleotides read TGTGCCAGCTCACCAGCCGGGACCCTCAATGAGCAGTTCTTC.

This clonotype was recorded a few times. The CDR3 coding sequence is TGTGCCAGCAGCTCCGGACTAGCGGGGGCCTTAGAGACCCAGTACTTC. This translates into CASSSGLAGALETQYF. The chain carries TRBV7-3 and TRBJ2-5, with 13 bases matching TRBD2. V dropped 4 bases and J dropped 4; count of bases not matched to a gene: 6. There are 16 residues in the CDR3. In germline, CDR1 is SGHTA, CDR2 FQGTGA.

V gene TRBV29-1 combines with J gene TRBJ1-4; TRBD1 is a possible D gene (5 bases). This CDR3 is 13 amino acids long. The V end lost 7 bases, the J end lost 8 bases, and 17 bases lay between the germline ends. CDR1 and CDR2 (germline): SQVTM, ANQGSEA. The CDR3 here is CSAQRDPGEKLFF. The CDR3 DNA sequence: TGCAGCGCCCAAAGGGACCCTGGGGAAAAACTGTTTTTT.

A single count supports this clonotype. The V and J genes are TRBV6-6 and TRBJ2-7, with 7 nucleotides matching TRBD2. The CDR3 is 12 residues long. Germline V gene sequence: CDR1 MNHNY, CDR2 SVGAGI (reference sequence). V dropped 2 bases and J dropped 7; count of bases not matched to a gene: 2. This CDR3 reads CASSYRGEEQYF. CDR3 sequence (DNA): TGTGCCAGCAGTTACCGGGGGGAGGAGCAGTACTTC.

The J gene is TRBJ2-3, the V gene TRBV2; D uncertain. V was clipped by 10 bases and J by 3 bases, with 14 bases between them. The CDR3 loop spans 13 amino acids. Germline V gives CDR1 SNHLY, CDR2 FYNNEI. The CDR3 sequence is CAIVRLGTDTQYF. The CDR3 bases are TGTGCCATAGTTAGGTTAGGAACAGATACGCAGTATTTT.

The V and J genes are TRBV2 and TRBJ2-3; 13 bases are a match to TRBD2. CDR3 length: 15 amino acids. Germline CDR1 SNHLY, CDR2 FYNNEI. V was pared by 8 bases and J by 3 bases, with 5 bases of the junction left unmatched. DNA for the CDR3: TGTGCCAGCCGAAGGACTAGCGGGGGAACAGATACGCAGTATTTT. It specifies CASRRTSGGTDTQYF. The full variable domain, with the rest looked up from reference TRBV2 and TRBJ2-3, is EPEVTQTPSHQVTQMGQEVILRCVPISNHLYFYWYRQILGQKVEFLVSFYNNEISEKSEIFDDQFSVERPDGSNFTLKIRSTKLEDSAMYFCASRRTSGGTDTQYFGPGTRLTVL.

This chain's CDR3 is CAVRGGAHGYTF. The CDR3 DNA sequence: TGTGCCGTCCGGGGGGGGGCACATGGCTACACCTTC. The chain carries TRBV6-5 and TRBJ1-2, with D possibly TRBD1 on 6 matching bases. V was clipped by 11 bases and J by 6 bases, with 16 bases between them. In germline, CDR1 is MNHEY, CDR2 SVGAGI. This CDR3 contains 12 residues.

This clonotype showed up many times. The chain joins TRBV12-3 or TRBV12-4 to TRBJ2-6, with D hard to call. This CDR3 contains 11 residues. V was cut by 8 bases and J by 1 base, with 0 bases left in between. For the CDR3, the DNA is TGTGCCAGCTCTGGGGCCAACGTCCTGACTTTC. It specifies CASSGANVLTF.

The chain uses TRBV4-3 and TRBJ2-3, with a weak D call TRBD2 (5 bases). Trimming removed 2 bases from V and 3 bases from J, with 15 bases in between. There are 16 residues in the CDR3. The germline V gene has CDR1 LGHNA and CDR2 YSLEER. The CDR3 loop is CASSQRWAGTTDTQYF. The CDR3 DNA follows: TGCGCCAGCAGCCAACGGTGGGCGGGTACTACAGATACGCAGTATTTT.

V gene TRBV4-2 combines with J gene TRBJ1-2; unclear D gene. Trimming shortened V by 4 bases and J by 5 bases, and 11 bases separated the two germline ends. The CDR3 is made up of 13 amino acids. The germline V gene has CDR1 LGHNA and CDR2 YNFKEQ. Written as DNA, the CDR3 is TGTGCCAGCAGCCCCCCCATGGGTTATGGCTACACCTTC. As protein: CASSPPMGYGYTF.

CDR3 nucleotides: TGTGCCAGCAGACCGGACAGGGAGGGTCCTGGAAACACCATATATTTT. Translating gives CASRPDREGPGNTIYF. The V and J genes are TRBV12-3 or TRBV12-4 and TRBJ1-3, with 8 bases fitting TRBD1. CDR3 length: 16 amino acids. Trimming cost V 6 bases and J 2 bases; bases outside gene matches: 9.